Listed below are T cell receptor beta chains from one sample, sequenced in a study of technical replicates of blood from several donors. Repertoires were generated with immunoSEQ multiplex PCR, while TCRdb's copy carries only in-frame clones and drops some. Among some 70,000 clones listed, 95% to 97% were seen once. Sequenced material: T cells isolated from PBMCs. These TCRs come from a human donor in good health. CDR3s include the opening cysteine and the closing phenylalanine or tryptophan. The D gene is left open where the match is weak. Size values are once, few and many counts, or a class for expanded clones, and some rows have none.

>TRBJ2-1|TRBD2|TRBV30|few
CAWRGTSGSSYNEQFF
TGTGCCTGGAGGGGGACTAGCGGGAGCTCCTACAATGAGCAGTTCTTC
>TRBJ2-1|-|TRBV4-1|once
CASSRNNEQFF
TGCGCCAGCAGCCGTAACAATGAGCAGTTCTTC
>TRBJ1-5|-|TRBV10-3|-
CAISESSGLSNQPQHF
TGTGCCATCAGTGAGTCGTCAGGGTTGAGCAATCAGCCCCAGCATTTT
>TRBJ2-1|-|TRBV4-1|-
CASSPMTTPGPGDEQFF
TGCGCCAGCAGCCCCATGACCACACCGGGGCCGGGGGATGAGCAGTTCTTC
>TRBJ2-7|-|TRBV6-1|-
CASSELLAPYEQYF
TGTGCCAGCAGTGAACTTCTAGCGCCCTACGAGCAGTACTTC
>TRBJ2-2|-|TRBV11-2|once
CASSTGLPHTNTGELFF
TGTGCCAGCAGCACGGGACTGCCACACACAAACACCGGGGAGCTGTTTTTT
>TRBJ2-7|-|TRBV15|-
CATSRGQIGSYEQYF
TGTGCCACCAGCAGAGGACAGATCGGGAGCTACGAGCAGTACTTC
>TRBJ2-3|TRBD2|TRBV6-6|once
CASSWTSGRDTQYF
TGTGCCAGCAGTTGGACTAGCGGGAGAGATACGCAGTATTTT
>TRBJ2-5|-|TRBV7-2|-
CASSLAAHQETQYF
TGTGCCAGCAGCTTAGCGGCCCACCAAGAGACCCAGTACTTC
>TRBJ1-4|-|TRBV2|-
CASTLQGNYEKLFF
TGTGCCAGTACACTCCAGGGTAATTATGAAAAACTGTTTTTT